The clone carrying this T cell receptor (beta chain) was counted many times. The antigen is undetermined. The data derive from a study of identical twins. Overall study results and limits: The models gave estimates that fell short of the out-of-frame TCR alpha sharing seen in monozygotic twins. Twin-shared out-of-frame alpha sequences showed excess low generation probability. Researchers caution that invariant MAIT and iNKT cells could partly confound zero-insertion analyses.

Template switching added a universal primer binding site, and final cDNA carried unique molecular identifiers. Each CDR3 protein gets one entry after TCRdb re-called the 5' RACE reads with MiXCR. The table includes hundreds of thousands of distinct CDR3 sequences, 5.5% to 7.5% detected once. This TCR derives from a man aged 18 to 30 in good health. Specimen: naive T cells sorted from blood.

The CDR3 region is CASSPRGGGEQYF. The CDR3 DNA reads as TGTGCCAGCAGTCCGCGGGGGGGCGGCGAGCAGTACTTC. V usage is TRBV6-6 and J usage is TRBJ2-7, with 9 bases matching TRBD2. With 5 bases clipped from V and 6 bases from J, the junction kept 5 bases outside the gene matches. The CDR3 is made up of 13 amino acids. CDR1 and CDR2 from the germline V gene are MNHNY and SVGAGI (reference sequence).